This T cell receptor (beta chain) was identified in a study of blood T cell repertoires in COVID-19. Study background: COVID-19 samples, acute and convalescent, were from the United States, Italy and Spain.

CDR3 length: 14 amino acids. V lost 8 bases and J 2 bases, leaving 16 bases between the germline ends. The germline gives CDR1 SGHVS, CDR2 FQNEAQ. Clones were read by immunoSEQ multiplex PCR, and TCRdb kept only the in-frame ones, dropping some. The data show about 200,000 clones, roughly 77% seen once. The sequence came from a woman in her forties with COVID-19, enrolled during active disease. The V call is TRBV7-8, the J call TRBJ2-7; D might be TRBD2 (6 bases). Specimen: peripheral blood. CDR3 loop: CASAPGAGPYEQYF. CDR3 DNA: TGTGCCAGCGCCCCGGGAGCAGGGCCCTACGAGCAGTACTTC.